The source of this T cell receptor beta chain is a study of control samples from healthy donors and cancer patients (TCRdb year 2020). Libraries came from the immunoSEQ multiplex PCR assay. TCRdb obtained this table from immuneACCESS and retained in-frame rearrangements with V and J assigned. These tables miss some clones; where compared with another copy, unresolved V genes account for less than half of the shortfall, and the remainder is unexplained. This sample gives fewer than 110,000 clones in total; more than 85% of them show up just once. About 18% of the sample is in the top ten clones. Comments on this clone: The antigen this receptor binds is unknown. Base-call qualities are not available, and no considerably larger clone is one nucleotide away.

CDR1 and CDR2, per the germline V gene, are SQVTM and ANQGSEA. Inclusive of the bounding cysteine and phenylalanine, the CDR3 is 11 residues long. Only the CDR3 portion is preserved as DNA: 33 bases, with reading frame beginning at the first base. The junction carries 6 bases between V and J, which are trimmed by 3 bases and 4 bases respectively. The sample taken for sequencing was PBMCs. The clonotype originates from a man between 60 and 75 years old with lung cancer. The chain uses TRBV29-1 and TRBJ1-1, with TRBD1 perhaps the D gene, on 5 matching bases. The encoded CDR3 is CSVETVTEAFF. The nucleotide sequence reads TGCAGCGTTGAGACAGTCACTGAAGCTTTCTTT.